This T cell receptor (beta chain) was identified during a study of shared clonotypes between healthy human individuals. The CDR3 spans 13 residues. Germline assignment: CDR1 SNHLY and CDR2 FYNNEI. V was pared by 6 bases and J by 5 bases, with 6 bases of the junction left unmatched. Clones were sequenced by immunoSEQ multiplex PCR, and TCRdb holds only the in-frame ones, with some missing. The sample records about half a million clones, approximately 80% being singletons. This clone has a handful of counts. The chain is built from TRBV2 and TRBJ2-7; TRBD1 matches at 8 bases. Sequencing was carried out using PBMCs. The source is a woman in her thirties or forties in good health. Some clones in this sample may be carry-over from other donors' samples. The CDR3 here is CASSGTGGHEQYF. The DNA of the CDR3 is TGTGCCAGCAGCGGGACAGGAGGGCACGAGCAGTACTTC. The full variable domain, rest sourced from reference TRBV2 and TRBJ2-7, is EPEVTQTPSHQVTQMGQEVILRCVPISNHLYFYWYRQILGQKVEFLVSFYNNEISEKSEIFDDQFSVERPDGSNFTLKIRSTKLEDSAMYFCASSGTGGHEQYFGPGTRLTVT.